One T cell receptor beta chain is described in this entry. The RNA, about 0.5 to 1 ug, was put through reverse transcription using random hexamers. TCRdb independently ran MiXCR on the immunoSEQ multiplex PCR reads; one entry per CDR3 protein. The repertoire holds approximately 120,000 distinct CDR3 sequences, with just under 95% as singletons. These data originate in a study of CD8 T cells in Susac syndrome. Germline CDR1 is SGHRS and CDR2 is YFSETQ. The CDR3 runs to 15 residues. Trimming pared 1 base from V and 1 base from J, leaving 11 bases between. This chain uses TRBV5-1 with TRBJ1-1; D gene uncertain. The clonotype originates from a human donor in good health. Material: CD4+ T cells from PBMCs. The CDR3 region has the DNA TGCGCCAGCAGCTTGTATGAGGTGGGGAACACTGAAGCTTTCTTT. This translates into CASSLYEVGNTEAFF.